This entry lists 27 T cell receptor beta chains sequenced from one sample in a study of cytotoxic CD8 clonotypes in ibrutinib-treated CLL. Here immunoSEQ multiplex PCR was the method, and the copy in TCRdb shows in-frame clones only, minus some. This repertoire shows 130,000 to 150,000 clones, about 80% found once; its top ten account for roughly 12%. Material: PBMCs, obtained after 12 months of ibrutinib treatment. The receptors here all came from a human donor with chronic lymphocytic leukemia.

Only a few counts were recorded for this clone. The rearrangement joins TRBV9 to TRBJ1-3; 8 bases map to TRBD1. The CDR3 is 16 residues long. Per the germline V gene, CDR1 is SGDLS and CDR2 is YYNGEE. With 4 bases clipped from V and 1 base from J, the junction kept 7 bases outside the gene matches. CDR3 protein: CASSTRTGRSGNTIYF. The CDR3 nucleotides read TGTGCCAGCAGCACCCGGACAGGGCGGTCTGGAAACACCATATATTTT.

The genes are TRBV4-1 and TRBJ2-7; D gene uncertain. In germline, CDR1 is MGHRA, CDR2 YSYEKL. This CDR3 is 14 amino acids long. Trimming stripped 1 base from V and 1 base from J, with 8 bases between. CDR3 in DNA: TGCGCCAGCAGCCAAGCTCCGGAGTCCTACGAGCAGTACTTC. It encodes CASSQAPESYEQYF.

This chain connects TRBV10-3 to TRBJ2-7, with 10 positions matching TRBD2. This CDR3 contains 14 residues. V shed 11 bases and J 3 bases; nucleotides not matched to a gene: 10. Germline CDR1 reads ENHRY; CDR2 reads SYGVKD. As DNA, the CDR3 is TGTGCCCCCCGTAGCGGGAGGTTAAACTACGAGCAGTACTTC. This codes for CAPRSGRLNYEQYF.

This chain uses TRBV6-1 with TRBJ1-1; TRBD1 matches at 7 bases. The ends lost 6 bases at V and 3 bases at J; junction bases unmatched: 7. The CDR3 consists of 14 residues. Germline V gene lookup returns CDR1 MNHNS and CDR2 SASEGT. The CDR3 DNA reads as TGTGCCAGCAGATTCAGGGGGGGGGACACTGAAGCTTTCTTT. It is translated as CASRFRGGDTEAFF.

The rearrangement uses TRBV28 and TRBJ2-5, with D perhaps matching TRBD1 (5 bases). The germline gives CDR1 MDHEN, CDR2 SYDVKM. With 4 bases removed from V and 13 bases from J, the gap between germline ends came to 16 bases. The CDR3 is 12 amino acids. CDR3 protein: CASSSVGRFAYF. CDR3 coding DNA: TGTGCCAGCAGTTCAGTGGGGCGATTCGCGTACTTC.

For the CDR3, the DNA is TGTGCCAGCAGTCCAGGACAGGGAGATAGGCGGGCCTCCTACGAGCAGTACTTC. Translated, it gives CASSPGQGDRRASYEQYF. This chain connects TRBV27 to TRBJ2-7; 8 positions match TRBD1. The V and J ends lost 5 bases and 0 bases, in that order; junction bases with no gene match: 15. The CDR3 has 18 amino acids. Per the germline V gene, CDR1 is MNHEY and CDR2 is SMNVEV (reference sequence).

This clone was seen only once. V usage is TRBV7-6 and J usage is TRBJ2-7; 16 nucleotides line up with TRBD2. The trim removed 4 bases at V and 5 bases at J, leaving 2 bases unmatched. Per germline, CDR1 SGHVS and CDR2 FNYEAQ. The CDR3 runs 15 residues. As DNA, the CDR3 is TGTGCCAGCAGCTCGGGACTAGCGGGAGGGGACGAGCAGTACTTC. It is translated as CASSSGLAGGDEQYF.

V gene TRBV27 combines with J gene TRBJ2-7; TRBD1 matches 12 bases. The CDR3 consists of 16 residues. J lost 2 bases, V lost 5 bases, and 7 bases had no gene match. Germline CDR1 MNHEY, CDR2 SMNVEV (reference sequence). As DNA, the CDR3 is TGTGCCAGCAGTGAAGGGACAGGGGGCTTCACCTACGAGCAGTACTTC. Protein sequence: CASSEGTGGFTYEQYF.

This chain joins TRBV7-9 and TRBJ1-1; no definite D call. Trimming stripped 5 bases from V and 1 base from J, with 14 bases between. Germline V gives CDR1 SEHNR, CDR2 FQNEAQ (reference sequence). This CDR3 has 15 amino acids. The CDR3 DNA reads TGTGCCAGCAGCCCCGGAGACACAGCGAACACTGAAGCTTTCTTT. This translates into CASSPGDTANTEAFF.

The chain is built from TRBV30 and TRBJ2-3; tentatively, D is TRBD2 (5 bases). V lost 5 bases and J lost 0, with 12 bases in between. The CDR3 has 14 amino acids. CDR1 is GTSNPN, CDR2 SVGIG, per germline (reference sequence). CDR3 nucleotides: TGTGCCTGGTCCCAGACGGGGAGCACAGATACGCAGTATTTT. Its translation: CAWSQTGSTDTQYF.

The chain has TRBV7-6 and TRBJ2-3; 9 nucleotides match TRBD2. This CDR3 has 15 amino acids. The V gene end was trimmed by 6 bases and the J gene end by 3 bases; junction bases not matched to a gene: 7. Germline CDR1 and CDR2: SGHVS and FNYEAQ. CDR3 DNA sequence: TGTGCCAGCAGTGTAAAAGCGGGGGGAACAGATACGCAGTATTTT. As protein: CASSVKAGGTDTQYF.

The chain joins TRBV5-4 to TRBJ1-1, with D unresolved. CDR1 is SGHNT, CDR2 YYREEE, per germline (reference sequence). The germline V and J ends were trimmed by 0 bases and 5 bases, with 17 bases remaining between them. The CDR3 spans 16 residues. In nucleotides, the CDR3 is TGTGCCAGCAGCTTGGGGATCATAGGGTTGAGAACTGAAGCTTTCTTT. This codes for CASSLGIIGLRTEAFF. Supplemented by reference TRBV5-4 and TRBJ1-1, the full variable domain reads ETGVTQSPTHLIKTRGQQVTLRCSSQSGHNTVSWYQQALGQGPQFIFQYYREEENGRGNFPPRFSGLQFPNYSSELNVNALELDDSALYLCASSLGIIGLRTEAFFGQGTRLTVV.

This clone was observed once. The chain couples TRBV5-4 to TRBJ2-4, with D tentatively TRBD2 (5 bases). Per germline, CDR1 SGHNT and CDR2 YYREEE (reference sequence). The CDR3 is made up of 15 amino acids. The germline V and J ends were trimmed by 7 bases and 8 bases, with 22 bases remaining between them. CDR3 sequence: CASGPAGSGRHIQYF. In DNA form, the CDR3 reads TGTGCCAGCGGACCCGCGGGCAGCGGCAGGCACATTCAGTACTTC. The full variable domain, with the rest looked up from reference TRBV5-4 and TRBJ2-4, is ETGVTQSPTHLIKTRGQQVTLRCSSQSGHNTVSWYQQALGQGPQFIFQYYREEENGRGNFPPRFSGLQFPNYSSELNVNALELDDSALYLCASGPAGSGRHIQYFGAGTRLSVL.

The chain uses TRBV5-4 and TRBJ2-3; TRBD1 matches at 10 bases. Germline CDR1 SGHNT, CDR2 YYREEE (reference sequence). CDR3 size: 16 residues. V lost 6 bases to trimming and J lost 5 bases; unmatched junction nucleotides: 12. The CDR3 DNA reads TGTGCCAGCAACCACCGGGACAGGGGTTTAGGAGATACGCAGTATTTT. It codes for CASNHRDRGLGDTQYF.

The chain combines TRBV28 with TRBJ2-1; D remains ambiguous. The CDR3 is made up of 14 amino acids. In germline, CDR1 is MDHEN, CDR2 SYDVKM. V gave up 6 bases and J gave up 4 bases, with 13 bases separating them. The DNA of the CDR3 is TGTGCCAGCAGAGTTCAGACACGATACAATGAGCAGTTCTTC. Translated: CASRVQTRYNEQFF.

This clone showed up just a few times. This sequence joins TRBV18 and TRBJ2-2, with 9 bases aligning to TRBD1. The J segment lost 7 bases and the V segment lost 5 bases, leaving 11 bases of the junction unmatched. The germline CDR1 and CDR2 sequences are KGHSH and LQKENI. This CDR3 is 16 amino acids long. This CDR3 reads CASSEQGASLNGELFF. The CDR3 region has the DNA TGTGCCAGCTCAGAACAGGGGGCGAGCCTCAACGGGGAGCTGTTTTTT. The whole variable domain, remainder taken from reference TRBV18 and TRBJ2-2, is NAGVMQNPRHLVRRRGQEARLRCSPMKGHSHVYWYRQLPEEGLKFMVYLQKENIIDESGMPKERFSAEFPKEGPSILRIQQVVRGDSAAYFCASSEQGASLNGELFFGEGSRLTVL.

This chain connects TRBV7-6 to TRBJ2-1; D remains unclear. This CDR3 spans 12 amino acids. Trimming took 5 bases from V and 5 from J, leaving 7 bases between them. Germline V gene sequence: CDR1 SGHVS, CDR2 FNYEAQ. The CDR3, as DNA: TGTGCCAGCAGCCCCCTTCACAATGAGCAGTTCTTC. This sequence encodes CASSPLHNEQFF.

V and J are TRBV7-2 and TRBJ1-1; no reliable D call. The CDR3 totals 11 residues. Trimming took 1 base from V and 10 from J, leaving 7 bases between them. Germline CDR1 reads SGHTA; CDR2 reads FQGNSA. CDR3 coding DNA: TGTGCCAGCAGCTTAGTTCCGGGAGCTTTCTTT. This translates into CASSLVPGAFF.

DNA of the CDR3: TGTGCCAGCAGTTTGAGGATGGACACCGGGGAGCTGTTTTTT. Translating gives CASSLRMDTGELFF. J is TRBJ2-2 and V is TRBV27; no clear D. V shed 3 bases and J shed 3 bases, with 8 bases lying between them. Germline V gene data show CDR1 as MNHEY and CDR2 as SMNVEV (reference sequence). The CDR3 totals 14 residues.

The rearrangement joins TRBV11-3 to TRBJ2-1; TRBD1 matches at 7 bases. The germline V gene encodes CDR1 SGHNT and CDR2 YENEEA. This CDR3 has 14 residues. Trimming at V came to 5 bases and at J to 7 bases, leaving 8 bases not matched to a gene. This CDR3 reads CASSRQGIGNEQFF. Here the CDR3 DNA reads TGTGCCAGCAGCCGACAGGGAATAGGGAATGAGCAGTTCTTC.

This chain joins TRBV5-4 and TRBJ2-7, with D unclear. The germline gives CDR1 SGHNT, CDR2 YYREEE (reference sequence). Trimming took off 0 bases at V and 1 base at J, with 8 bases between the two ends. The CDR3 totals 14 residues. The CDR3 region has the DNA TGTGCCAGCAGCTTGGAGGGTCGATCCTACGAGCAGTACTTC. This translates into CASSLEGRSYEQYF.

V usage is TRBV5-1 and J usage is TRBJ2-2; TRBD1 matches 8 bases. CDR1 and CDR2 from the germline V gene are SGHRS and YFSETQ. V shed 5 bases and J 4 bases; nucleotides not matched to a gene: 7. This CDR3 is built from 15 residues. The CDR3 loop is CASSETGDSTGELFF. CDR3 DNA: TGCGCCAGCAGTGAGACAGGGGATTCCACCGGGGAGCTGTTTTTT.

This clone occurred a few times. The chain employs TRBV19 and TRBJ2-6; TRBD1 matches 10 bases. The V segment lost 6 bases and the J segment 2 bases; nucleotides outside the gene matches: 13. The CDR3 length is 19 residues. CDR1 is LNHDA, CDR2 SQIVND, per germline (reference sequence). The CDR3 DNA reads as TGTGCCAGTAGCGTCATACCGGGACAGGGGACCACTGGGGCCAACGTCCTGACTTTC. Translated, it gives CASSVIPGQGTTGANVLTF.

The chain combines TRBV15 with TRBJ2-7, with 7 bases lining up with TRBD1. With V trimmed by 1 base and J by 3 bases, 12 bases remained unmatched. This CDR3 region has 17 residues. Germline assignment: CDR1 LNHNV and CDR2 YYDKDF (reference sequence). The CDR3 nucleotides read TGTGCCACCAGCAGAGTGCCTTCGCGGACAGGTCACTACGAGCAGTACTTC. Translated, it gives CATSRVPSRTGHYEQYF.

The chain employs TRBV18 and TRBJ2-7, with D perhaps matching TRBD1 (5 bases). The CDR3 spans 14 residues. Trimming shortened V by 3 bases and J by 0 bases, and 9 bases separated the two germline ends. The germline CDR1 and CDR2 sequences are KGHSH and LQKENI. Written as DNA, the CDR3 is TGTGCCAGCTCACCGCAACAGGTCTCCTACGAGCAGTACTTC. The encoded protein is CASSPQQVSYEQYF.

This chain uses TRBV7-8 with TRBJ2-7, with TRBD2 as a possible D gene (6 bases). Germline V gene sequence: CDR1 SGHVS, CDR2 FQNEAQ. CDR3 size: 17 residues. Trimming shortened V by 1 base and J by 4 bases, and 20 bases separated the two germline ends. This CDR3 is CASSLERNGGDKYEQYF. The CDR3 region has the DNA TGTGCCAGCAGCTTAGAGAGGAACGGCGGGGATAAGTACGAGCAGTACTTC.

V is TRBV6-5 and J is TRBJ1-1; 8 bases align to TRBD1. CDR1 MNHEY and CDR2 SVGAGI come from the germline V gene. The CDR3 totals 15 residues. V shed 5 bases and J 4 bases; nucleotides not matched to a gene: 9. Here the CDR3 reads CASSPDRGRGTEAFF. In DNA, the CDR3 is TGTGCCAGCAGTCCCGACAGGGGAAGAGGCACTGAAGCTTTCTTT.